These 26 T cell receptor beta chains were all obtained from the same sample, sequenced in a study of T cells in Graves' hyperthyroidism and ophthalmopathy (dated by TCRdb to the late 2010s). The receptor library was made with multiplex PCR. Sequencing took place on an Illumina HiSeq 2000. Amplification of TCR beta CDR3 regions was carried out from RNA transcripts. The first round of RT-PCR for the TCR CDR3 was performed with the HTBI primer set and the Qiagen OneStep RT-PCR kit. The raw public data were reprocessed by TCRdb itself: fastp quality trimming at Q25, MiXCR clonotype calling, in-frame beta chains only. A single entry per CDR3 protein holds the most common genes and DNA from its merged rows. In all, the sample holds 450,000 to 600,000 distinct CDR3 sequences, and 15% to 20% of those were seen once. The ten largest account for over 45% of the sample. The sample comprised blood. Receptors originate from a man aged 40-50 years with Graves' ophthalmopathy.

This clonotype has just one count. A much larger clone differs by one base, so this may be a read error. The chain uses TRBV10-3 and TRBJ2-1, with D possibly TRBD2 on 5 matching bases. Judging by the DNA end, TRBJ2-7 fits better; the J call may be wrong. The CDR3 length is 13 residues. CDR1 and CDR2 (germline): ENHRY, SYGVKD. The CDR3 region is CAISGSGLNEQYF. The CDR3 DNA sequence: TGTGCCATCAGTGGCAGCGGCCTTAATGAGCAGTACTTC.

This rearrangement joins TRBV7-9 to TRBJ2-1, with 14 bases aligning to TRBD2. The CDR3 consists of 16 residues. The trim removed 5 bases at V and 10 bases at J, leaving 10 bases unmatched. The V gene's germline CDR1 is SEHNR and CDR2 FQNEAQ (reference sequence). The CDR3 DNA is TGTGCCAGCAGCCTTCCGGGACTAGCGGGGGCAGGGGAGCAGTTCTTC. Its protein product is CASSLPGLAGAGEQFF.

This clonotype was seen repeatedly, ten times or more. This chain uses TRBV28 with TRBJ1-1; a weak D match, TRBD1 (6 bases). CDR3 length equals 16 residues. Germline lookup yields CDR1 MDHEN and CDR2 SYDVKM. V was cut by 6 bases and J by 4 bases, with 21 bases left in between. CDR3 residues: CASRVGHLASGTEAFF. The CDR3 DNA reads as TGTGCCAGCAGAGTGGGACATTTGGCTTCGGGCACTGAAGCTTTCTTT.

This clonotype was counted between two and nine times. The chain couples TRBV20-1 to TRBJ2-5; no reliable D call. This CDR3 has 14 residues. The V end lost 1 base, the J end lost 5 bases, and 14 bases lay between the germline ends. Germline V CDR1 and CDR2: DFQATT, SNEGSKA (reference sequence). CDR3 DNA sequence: TGCAGTGCTAGAGGGGAAGGGCTGAGGGAGACCCAGTACTTC. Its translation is CSARGEGLRETQYF.

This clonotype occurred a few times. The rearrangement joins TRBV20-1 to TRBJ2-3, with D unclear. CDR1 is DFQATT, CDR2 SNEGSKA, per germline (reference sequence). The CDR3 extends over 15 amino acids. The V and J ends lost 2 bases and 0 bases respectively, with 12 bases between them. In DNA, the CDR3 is TGCAGTGCTAGAAGCCTGGCGGAGAGCACAGATACGCAGTATTTT. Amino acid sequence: CSARSLAESTDTQYF.

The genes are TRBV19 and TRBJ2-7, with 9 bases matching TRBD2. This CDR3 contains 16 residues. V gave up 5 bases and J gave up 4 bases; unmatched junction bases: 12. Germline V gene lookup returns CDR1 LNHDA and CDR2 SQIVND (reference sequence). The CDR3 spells CASSPQGSGGLYEQYF. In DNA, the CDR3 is TGTGCCAGTAGTCCTCAGGGCAGCGGGGGGCTGTACGAGCAGTACTTC.

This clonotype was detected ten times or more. The DNA of the CDR3 is TGTGCCAGCAGTTTTGGCACACACTCAGATACGCAGTATTTT. Its translation: CASSFGTHSDTQYF. The V and J genes are TRBV27 and TRBJ2-3; D is undetermined. CDR1 and CDR2 from the germline V gene are MNHEY and SMNVEV (reference sequence). The CDR3 loop spans 14 amino acids. V was pared by 3 bases and J by 4 bases, with 11 bases between.

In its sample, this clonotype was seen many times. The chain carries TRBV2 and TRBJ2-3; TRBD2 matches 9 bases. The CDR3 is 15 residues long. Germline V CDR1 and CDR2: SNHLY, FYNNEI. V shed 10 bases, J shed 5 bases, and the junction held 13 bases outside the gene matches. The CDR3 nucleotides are TGTGCCACCCGAGGTCCAGCGGGAGGTGGAGATACGCAGTATTTT. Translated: CATRGPAGGGDTQYF.

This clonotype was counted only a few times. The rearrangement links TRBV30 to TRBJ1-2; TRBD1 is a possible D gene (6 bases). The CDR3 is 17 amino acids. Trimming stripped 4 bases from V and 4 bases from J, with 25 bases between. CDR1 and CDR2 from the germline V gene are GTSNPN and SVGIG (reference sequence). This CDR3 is CAWKPVSGVAGAYGYTF. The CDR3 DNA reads TGTGCCTGGAAACCCGTTTCGGGGGTGGCAGGGGCCTATGGCTACACCTTC. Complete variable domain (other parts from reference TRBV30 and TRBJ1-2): SQTIHQWPATLVQPVGSPLSLECTVEGTSNPNLYWYRQAAGRGLQLLFYSVGIGQISSEVPQNLSASRPQDRQFILSSKKLLLSDSGFYLCAWKPVSGVAGAYGYTFGSGTRLTVV.

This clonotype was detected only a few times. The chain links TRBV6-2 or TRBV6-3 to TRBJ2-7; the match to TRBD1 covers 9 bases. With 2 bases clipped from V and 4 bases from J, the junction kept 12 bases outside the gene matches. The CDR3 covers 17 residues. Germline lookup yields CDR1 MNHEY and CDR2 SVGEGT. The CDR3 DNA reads TGTGCCAGCAGTTACCCGCCCAGAACAGGGGGCGCTTACGAGCAGTACTTC. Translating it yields CASSYPPRTGGAYEQYF.

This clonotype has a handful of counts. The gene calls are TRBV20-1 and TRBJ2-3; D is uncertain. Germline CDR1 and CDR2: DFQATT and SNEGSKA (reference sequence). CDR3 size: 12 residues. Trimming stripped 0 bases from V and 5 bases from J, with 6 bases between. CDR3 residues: CSARDLGDTQYF. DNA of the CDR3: TGCAGTGCTAGAGATCTTGGAGATACGCAGTATTTT.

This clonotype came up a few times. CDR3 DNA: TGTGCCAGCAGCTTAGTCGGGGCTAGCGGGCAAGAGACCCAGTACTTC. This translates into CASSLVGASGQETQYF. The rearrangement uses TRBV7-8 and TRBJ2-5; 8 bases fit TRBD2. The CDR3 is 16 residues long. CDR1 is SGHVS and CDR2 is FQNEAQ in the germline V gene. Unmatched junction bases numbered 6, after V lost 1 base and J lost 2 bases.

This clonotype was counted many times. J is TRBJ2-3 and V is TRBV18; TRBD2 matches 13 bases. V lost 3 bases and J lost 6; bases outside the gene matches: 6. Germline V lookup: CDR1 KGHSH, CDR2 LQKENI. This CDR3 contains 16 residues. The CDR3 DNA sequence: TGTGCCAGCTCACCCGGACTAGCGGGAGAGGCCGATACGCAGTATTTT. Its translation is CASSPGLAGEADTQYF.

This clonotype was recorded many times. DNA for the CDR3: TGTGCCAGCAGTTTCCCCGGGACAGGGGGGTATAATTCACCCCTCCACTTT. Translation: CASSFPGTGGYNSPLHF. The chain is built from TRBV28 and TRBJ1-6, with TRBD1 matching over 11 bases. Germline V gene sequence: CDR1 MDHEN, CDR2 SYDVKM. The CDR3 runs to 17 residues. The trim removed 3 bases at V and 4 bases at J, leaving 5 bases unmatched. Full variable domain (rest looked up from reference TRBV28 and TRBJ1-6): DVKVTQSSRYLVKRTGEKVFLECVQDMDHENMFWYRQDPGLGLRLIYFSYDVKMKEKGDIPEGYSVSREKKERFSLILESASTNQTSMYLCASSFPGTGGYNSPLHFGNGTRLTVT.

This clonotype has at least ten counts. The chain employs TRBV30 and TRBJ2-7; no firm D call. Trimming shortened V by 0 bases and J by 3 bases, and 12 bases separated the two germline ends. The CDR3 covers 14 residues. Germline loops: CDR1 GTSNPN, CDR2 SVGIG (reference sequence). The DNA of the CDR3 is TGTGCCTGGAGTGTAGTAGGCTCGGGCTACGAGCAGTACTTC. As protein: CAWSVVGSGYEQYF. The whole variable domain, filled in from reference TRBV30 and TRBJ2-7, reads SQTIHQWPATLVQPVGSPLSLECTVEGTSNPNLYWYRQAAGRGLQLLFYSVGIGQISSEVPQNLSASRPQDRQFILSSKKLLLSDSGFYLCAWSVVGSGYEQYFGPGTRLTVT.

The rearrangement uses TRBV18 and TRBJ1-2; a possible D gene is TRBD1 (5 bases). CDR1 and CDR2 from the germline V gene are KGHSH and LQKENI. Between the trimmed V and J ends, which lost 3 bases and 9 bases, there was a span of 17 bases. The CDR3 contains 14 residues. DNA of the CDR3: TGTGCCAGCTCACCCGACAGCGCCCTTGGGCGCTACACCTTC. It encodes CASSPDSALGRYTF. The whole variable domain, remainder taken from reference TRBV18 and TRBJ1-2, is NAGVMQNPRHLVRRRGQEARLRCSPMKGHSHVYWYRQLPEEGLKFMVYLQKENIIDESGMPKERFSAEFPKEGPSILRIQQVVRGDSAAYFCASSPDSALGRYTFGSGTRLTVV.

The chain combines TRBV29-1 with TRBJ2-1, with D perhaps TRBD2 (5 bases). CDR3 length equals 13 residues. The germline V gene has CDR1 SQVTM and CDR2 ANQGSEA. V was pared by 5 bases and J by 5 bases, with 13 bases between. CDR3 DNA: TGCAGCGTTAAAGCCTACGGGGACAATGAGCAGTTCTTC. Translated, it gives CSVKAYGDNEQFF.

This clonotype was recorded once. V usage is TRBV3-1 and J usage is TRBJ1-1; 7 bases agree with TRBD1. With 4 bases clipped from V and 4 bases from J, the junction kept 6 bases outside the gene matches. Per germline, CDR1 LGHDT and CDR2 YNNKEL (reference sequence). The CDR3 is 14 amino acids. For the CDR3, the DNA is TGTGCCAGCAGCCGCCCAGGGGGTCTCACTGAAGCTTTCTTT. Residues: CASSRPGGLTEAFF.

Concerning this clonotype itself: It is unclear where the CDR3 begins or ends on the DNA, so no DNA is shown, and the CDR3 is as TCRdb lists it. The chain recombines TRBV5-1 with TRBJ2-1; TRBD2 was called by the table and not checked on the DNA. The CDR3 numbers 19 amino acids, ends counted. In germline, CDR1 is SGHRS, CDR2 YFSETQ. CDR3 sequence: CASSFYICSEEGQYNEQFF.

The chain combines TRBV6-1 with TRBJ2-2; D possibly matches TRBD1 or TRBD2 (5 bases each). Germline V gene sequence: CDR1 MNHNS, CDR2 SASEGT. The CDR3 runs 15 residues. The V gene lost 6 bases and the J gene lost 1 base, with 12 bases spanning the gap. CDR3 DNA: TGTGCCAGCAGGGACGGGACCGTGAACACCGGGGAGCTGTTTTTT. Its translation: CASRDGTVNTGELFF.

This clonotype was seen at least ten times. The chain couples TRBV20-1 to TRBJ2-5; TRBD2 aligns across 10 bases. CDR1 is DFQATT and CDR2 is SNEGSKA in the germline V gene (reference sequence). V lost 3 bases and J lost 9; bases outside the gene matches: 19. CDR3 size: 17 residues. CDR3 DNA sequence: TGCAGTGCTAGTGCAAGCGGGAGGGCCTTCAGGAGGGGAGCCCAGTACTTC. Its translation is CSASASGRAFRRGAQYF.

Here the CDR3 DNA reads TGCAGTGCCACGGACAGGGGGCGGACGAACACCGGGGAGCTGTTTTTT. It encodes CSATDRGRTNTGELFF. V and J are TRBV20-1 and TRBJ2-2, with 11 bases fitting TRBD1. The CDR3 consists of 16 residues. Per germline, CDR1 DFQATT and CDR2 SNEGSKA (reference sequence). V lost 6 bases and J lost 0; bases outside the gene matches: 6.

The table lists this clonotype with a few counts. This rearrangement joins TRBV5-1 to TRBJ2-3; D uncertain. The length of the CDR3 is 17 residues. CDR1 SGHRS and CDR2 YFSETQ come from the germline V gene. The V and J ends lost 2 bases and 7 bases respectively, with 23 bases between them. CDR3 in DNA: TGCGCCAGCAGCTTTGGGATGACCGTCACCCTTGATAATACGCAGTATTTT. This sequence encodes CASSFGMTVTLDNTQYF.

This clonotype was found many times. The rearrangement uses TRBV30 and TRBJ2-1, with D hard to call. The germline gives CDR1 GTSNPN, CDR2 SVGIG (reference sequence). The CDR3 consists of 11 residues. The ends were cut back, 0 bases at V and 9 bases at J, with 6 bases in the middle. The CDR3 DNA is TGTGCCTGGAGTGTACTGTTTGAGCAGTTCTTC. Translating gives CAWSVLFEQFF.

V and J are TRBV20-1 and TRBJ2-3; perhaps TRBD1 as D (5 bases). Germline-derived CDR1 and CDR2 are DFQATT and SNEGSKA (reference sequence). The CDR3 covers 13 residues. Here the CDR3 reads CSPRQPSTDTQYF. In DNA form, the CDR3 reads TGCAGCCCCCGACAGCCGAGCACAGATACGCAGTATTTT.

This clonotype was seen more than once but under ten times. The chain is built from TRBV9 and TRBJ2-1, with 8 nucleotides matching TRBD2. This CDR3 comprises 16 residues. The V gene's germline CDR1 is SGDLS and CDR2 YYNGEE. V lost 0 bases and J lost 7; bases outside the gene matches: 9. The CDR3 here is CASSVVLAGSGNEQFF. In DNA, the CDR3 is TGTGCCAGCAGCGTAGTATTAGCGGGGTCTGGTAATGAGCAGTTCTTC. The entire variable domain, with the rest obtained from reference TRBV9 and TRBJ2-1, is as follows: DSGVTQTPKHLITATGQRVTLRCSPRSGDLSVYWYQQSLDQGLQFLIQYYNGEERAKGNILERFSAQQFPDLHSELNLSSLELGDSALYFCASSVVLAGSGNEQFFGPGTRLTVL.